What follows describes a single T cell receptor (beta chain). Germline CDR1 reads SGHAT; CDR2 reads FQNNGV. The CDR3 totals 15 residues. V lost 4 bases and J 5 bases, leaving 17 bases between the germline ends. This entry is derived from a study of human T cells and chemical hapten exposure. Time point given: patch test 3, about 24 weeks after DPC sensitization. Treatment here: therapeutic diphenylcyclopropenone sensitization with weekly scalp DPC. Researchers extracted total RNA from unfractionated whole blood. Using its own MiXCR run on the RACE reads, TCRdb lists one record per CDR3 protein. This sample carries just under 40,000 distinct CDR3 sequences, roughly 13% of them seen once, and the ten largest clones take 2% to 2.5%.

The sample in question was whole blood, obtained in connection with sensitization to the hapten diphenylcyclopropenone (DPC). This TCR came from a woman aged 40 to 50 with alopecia areata. Some clones in this sample may be carry-over from other donors' samples. V gene TRBV11-2 combines with J gene TRBJ1-1, with D maybe TRBD1 (5 bases). For the CDR3, the DNA is TGTGCCAGCAGCTCTGTGAGGGGTGCCGGGACTGAAGCTTTCTTT. It translates to CASSSVRGAGTEAFF.